This TCR beta chain was captured by sequencing in a study of CD8+CD57+ T cells in acquired aplastic anemia. Study summary: Sorted CD4+ and CD8+ cells gave a mean 3.2 ug DNA, range roughly 0.2 to 27.4 ug. Study-wide findings and caveats: Levels of CD8+ Simpson's diversity were not significantly distinct in patients versus controls. Comparison of patients with controls identified approximately 28 shared CD8+ CDR3 sequences.

Ten or more counts support this clonotype. Antigen specificity is unknown. The V gene's germline CDR1 is LNHDA and CDR2 SQIVND (reference sequence). CDR3 length equals 15 residues. Trimming shortened V by 5 bases and J by 3 bases, and 17 bases separated the two germline ends. TCR beta VDJ and CDR3 were profiled, and genomic DNA was the template. TCRdb re-derived calls from the reads in MiXCR, one entry per CDR3 protein. The top ten hold approximately 7.8% of the sample, which has under 250,000 distinct CDR3 sequences, around 45% seen once. Patients chosen for sequencing had shown CD8+CD57+ cell expansion by flow cytometry. Blood sampling was performed on the patients, and none of them had received therapy by then.

The sample comprised sorted CD4+, CD8+, or CD8+CD57+ T cells (not recorded which) from PBMCs. The receptor comes from a human donor with aplastic anemia. V is TRBV19 and J is TRBJ2-7, with D unresolved. This CDR3 reads CASSSSLYPVYEQYF. The CDR3 DNA is TGTGCCAGTAGTTCGAGCCTCTACCCCGTCTACGAGCAGTACTTC.